What follows are 3 T cell receptor beta chains derived from one specimen sequenced in a study of blood T cell repertoires in COVID-19. Method: immunoSEQ multiplex PCR; TCRdb's copy keeps in-frame clones and lacks some. The sample carries hundreds of thousands of clones, 70% to 90% recorded once. Sequenced: peripheral blood. The receptors here all came from a woman in her 30s with acute or convalescent COVID-19.

This chain uses TRBV27 with TRBJ2-1; 11 positions agree with TRBD2. Germline CDR1 MNHEY, CDR2 SMNVEV (reference sequence). Losses at the gene ends were 6 bases for V and 5 bases for J; bases not matched to a gene: 6. The CDR3 loop spans 15 amino acids. CDR3 residues: CASSDGTSGNNEQFF. CDR3 DNA sequence: TGTGCCAGCAGCGACGGGACTAGCGGAAACAATGAGCAGTTCTTC.

This clone showed up many times. The CDR3 DNA sequence: TGTGCCAGCAGTTCCTCTAGCACCGGGGAGCTGTTTTTT. Its translation: CASSSSSTGELFF. The chain carries TRBV6-4 and TRBJ2-2, with D unresolved. V shed 5 bases and J shed 4 bases, with 8 bases lying between them. This CDR3 is built from 13 residues. Germline V gene lookup returns CDR1 MRHNA and CDR2 SNTAGT.

The CDR3: CASSQDLTSGSYEQYF. The DNA of the CDR3 is TGCGCCAGCAGCCAAGATCTGACTAGCGGGAGCTACGAGCAGTACTTC. The chain is built from TRBV4-3 and TRBJ2-7, with 12 nucleotides matching TRBD2. In germline, CDR1 is LGHNA, CDR2 YSLEER. CDR3 length: 16 residues. The ends lost 0 bases at V and 3 bases at J; junction bases unmatched: 3.